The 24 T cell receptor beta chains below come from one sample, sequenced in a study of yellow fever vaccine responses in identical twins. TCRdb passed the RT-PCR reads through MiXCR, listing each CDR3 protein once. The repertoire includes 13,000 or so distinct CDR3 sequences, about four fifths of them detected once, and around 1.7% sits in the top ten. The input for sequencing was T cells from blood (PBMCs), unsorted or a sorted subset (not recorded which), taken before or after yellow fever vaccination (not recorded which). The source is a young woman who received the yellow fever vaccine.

DNA of the CDR3: TGTGCCAGCAGTGACTCGACAGGGGGCGCAGATACGCAGTATTTT. Translating it yields CASSDSTGGADTQYF. The rearrangement links TRBV6-4 to TRBJ2-3; 10 nucleotides match TRBD1. The CDR3 is made up of 15 amino acids. Looked up from germline, CDR1 is MRHNA and CDR2 is SNTAGT. The V and J ends lost 0 bases and 4 bases, in that order; junction bases with no gene match: 1.

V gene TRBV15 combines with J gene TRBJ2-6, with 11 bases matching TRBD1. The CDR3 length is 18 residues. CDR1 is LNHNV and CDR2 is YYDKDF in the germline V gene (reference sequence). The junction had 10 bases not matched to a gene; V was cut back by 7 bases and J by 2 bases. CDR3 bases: TGTGCCACCATCGCGATAGGACAGGGGGCGACTGGGGCCAACGTCCTGACTTTC. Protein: CATIAIGQGATGANVLTF.

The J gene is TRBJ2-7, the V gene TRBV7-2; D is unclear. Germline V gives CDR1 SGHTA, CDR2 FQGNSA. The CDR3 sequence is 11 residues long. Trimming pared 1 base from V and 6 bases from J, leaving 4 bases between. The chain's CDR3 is CASSLEAEQYF. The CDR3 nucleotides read TGTGCCAGCAGCTTAGAAGCCGAGCAGTACTTC.

This chain's CDR3 is CASSYLRTGGAYGYTF. CDR3 coding DNA: TGTGCCAGCAGTTACCTACGGACAGGGGGTGCCTATGGCTACACCTTC. V gene TRBV6-2 or TRBV6-3 combines with J gene TRBJ1-2; TRBD1 aligns across 10 bases. The germline CDR1 and CDR2 sequences are MNHEY and SVGEGT. The CDR3 consists of 16 residues. J gave up 4 bases and V 2 bases, and 7 bases lay outside the gene matches.

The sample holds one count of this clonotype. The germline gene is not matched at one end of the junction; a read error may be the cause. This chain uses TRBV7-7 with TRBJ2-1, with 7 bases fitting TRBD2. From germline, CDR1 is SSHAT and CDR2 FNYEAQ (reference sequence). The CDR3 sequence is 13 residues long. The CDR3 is CASSPGLPNEQFF. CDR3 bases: TGTGCTAGCAGCCCGGGACTACCCAATGAGCAGTTCTTC.

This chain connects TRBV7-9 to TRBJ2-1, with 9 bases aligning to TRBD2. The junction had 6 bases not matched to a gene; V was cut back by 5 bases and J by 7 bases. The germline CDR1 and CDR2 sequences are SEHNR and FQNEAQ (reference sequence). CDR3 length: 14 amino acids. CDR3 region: CASSPGTSRNEQFF. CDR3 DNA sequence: TGTGCCAGCAGCCCCGGGACTAGCAGGAATGAGCAGTTCTTC.

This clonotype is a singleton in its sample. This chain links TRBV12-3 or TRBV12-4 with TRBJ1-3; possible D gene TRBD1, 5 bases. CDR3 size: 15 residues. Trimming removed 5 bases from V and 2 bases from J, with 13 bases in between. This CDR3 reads CASSRREGPGNTIYF. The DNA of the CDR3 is TGTGCCAGCAGTAGAAGAGAGGGGCCTGGAAACACCATATATTTT.

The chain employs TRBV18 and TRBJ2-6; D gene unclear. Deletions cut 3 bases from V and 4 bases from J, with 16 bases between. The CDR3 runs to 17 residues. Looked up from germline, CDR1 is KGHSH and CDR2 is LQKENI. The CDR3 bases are TGTGCCAGCTCACCCGAGAGTTTGGGAACCGGGGCCAACGTCCTGACTTTC. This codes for CASSPESLGTGANVLTF.

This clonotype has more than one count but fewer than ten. The CDR3 loop is CASSQTGFYEQYF. In DNA form, the CDR3 reads TGTGCCAGCAGTCAGACCGGGTTTTACGAGCAGTACTTC. The chain uses TRBV12-3 or TRBV12-4 and TRBJ2-7; D gene uncertain. This CDR3 is 13 amino acids long. Trimming took off 5 bases at V and 4 bases at J, with 12 bases between the two ends.

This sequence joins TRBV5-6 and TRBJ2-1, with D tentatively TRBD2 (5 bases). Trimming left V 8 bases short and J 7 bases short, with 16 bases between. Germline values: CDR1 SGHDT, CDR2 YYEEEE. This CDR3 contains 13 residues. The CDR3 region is CASKDSVRNEQFF. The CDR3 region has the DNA TGTGCCAGTAAGGACTCGGTTCGGAATGAGCAGTTCTTC. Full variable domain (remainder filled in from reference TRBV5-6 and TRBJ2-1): DAGVTQSPTHLIKTRGQQVTLRCSPKSGHDTVSWYQQALGQGPQFIFQYYEEEERQRGNFPDRFSGHQFPNYSSELNVNALLLGDSALYLCASKDSVRNEQFFGPGTRLTVL.

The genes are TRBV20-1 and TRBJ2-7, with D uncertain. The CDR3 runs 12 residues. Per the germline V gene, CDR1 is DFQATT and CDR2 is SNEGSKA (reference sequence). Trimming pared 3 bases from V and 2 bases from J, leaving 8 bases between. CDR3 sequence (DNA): TGCAGTGCTAGCTTATCGGCCTACGAGCAGTACTTC. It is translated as CSASLSAYEQYF.

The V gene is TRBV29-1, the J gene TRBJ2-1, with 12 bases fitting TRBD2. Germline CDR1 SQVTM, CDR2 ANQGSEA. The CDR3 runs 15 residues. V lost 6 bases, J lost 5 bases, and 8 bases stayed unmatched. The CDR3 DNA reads TGCAGCGTCATCCTCGGACTAGCGGGACACAATGAGCAGTTCTTC. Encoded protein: CSVILGLAGHNEQFF.

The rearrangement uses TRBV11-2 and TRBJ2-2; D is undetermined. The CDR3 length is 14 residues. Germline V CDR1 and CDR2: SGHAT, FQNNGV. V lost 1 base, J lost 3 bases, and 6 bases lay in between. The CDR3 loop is CASSLGEHTGELFF. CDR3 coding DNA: TGTGCCAGCAGCTTAGGCGAGCACACCGGGGAGCTGTTTTTT.

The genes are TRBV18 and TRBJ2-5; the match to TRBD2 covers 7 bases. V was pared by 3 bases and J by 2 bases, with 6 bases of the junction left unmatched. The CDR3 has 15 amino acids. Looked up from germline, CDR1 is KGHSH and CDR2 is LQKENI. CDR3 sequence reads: CASSPKPGLQETQYF. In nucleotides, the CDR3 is TGTGCCAGCTCACCTAAACCGGGACTACAAGAGACCCAGTACTTC.

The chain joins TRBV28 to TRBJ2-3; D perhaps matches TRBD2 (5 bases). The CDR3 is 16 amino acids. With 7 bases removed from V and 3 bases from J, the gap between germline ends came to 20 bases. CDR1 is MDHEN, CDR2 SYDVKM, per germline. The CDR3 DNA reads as TGTGCCAGCACCAATGAGCTAGCCATAGGGACAGATACGCAGTATTTT. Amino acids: CASTNELAIGTDTQYF.

CDR3 amino acids: CASSLGLAITYEQYF. As DNA, the CDR3 is TGCGCCAGCAGCTTGGGACTAGCGATAACCTACGAGCAGTACTTC. The rearrangement links TRBV5-1 to TRBJ2-7; 8 bases fit TRBD2. The CDR3 loop spans 15 amino acids. Germline lookup yields CDR1 SGHRS and CDR2 YFSETQ. The V segment lost 0 bases and the J segment 2 bases; nucleotides outside the gene matches: 4.

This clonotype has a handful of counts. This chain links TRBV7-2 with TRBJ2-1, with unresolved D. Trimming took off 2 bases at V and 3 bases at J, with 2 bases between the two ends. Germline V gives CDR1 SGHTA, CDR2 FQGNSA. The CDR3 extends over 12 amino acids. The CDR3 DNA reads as TGTGCCAGCAGCTTATTCTACAATGAGCAGTTCTTC. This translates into CASSLFYNEQFF. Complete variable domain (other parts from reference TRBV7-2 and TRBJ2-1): GAGVSQSPSNKVTEKGKDVELRCDPISGHTALYWYRQSLGQGLEFLIYFQGNSAPDKSGLPSDRFSAERTGGSVSTLTIQRTQQEDSAVYLCASSLFYNEQFFGPGTRLTVL.

In DNA form, the CDR3 reads TGTGCCAGCAGTTTCACGCCTTACGAGCAGTACTTC. Encoded protein: CASSFTPYEQYF. The rearrangement joins TRBV12-3 or TRBV12-4 to TRBJ2-7; D is unresolved. The germline V and J ends were trimmed by 3 bases and 4 bases, with 7 bases remaining between them. This CDR3 is 12 amino acids long.

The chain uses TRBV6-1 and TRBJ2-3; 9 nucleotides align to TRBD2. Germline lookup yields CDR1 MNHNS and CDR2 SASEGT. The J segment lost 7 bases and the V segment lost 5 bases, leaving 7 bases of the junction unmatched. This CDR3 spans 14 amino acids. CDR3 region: CASSSGGPGYTQYF. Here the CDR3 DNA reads TGTGCCAGCAGTAGCGGGGGGCCCGGGTATACGCAGTATTTT.

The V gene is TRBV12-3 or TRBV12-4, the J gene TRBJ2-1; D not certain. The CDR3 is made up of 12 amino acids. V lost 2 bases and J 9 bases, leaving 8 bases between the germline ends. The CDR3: CASSLIVGEQFF. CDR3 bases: TGTGCCAGCAGTTTAATAGTTGGTGAGCAGTTCTTC.

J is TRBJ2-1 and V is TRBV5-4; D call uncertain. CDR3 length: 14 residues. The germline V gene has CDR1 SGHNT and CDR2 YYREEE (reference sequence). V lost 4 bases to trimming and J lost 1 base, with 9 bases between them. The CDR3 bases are TGTGCCAGCAGCCGGGTAGCATCCTACAATGAGCAGTTCTTC. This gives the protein CASSRVASYNEQFF. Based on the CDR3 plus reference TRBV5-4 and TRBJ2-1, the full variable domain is ETGVTQSPTHLIKTRGQQVTLRCSSQSGHNTVSWYQQALGQGPQFIFQYYREEENGRGNFPPRFSGLQFPNYSSELNVNALELDDSALYLCASSRVASYNEQFFGPGTRLTVL.

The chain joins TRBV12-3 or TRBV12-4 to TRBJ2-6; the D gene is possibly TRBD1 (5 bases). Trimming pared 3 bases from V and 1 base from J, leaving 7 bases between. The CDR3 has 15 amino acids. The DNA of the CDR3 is TGTGCCAGCAGTTTCAGGGTTTCTGGGGCCAACGTCCTGACTTTC. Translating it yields CASSFRVSGANVLTF.

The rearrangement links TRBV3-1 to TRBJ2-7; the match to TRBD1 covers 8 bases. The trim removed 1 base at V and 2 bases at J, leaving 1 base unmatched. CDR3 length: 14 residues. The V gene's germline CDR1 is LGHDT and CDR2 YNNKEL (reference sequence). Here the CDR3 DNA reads TGTGCCAGCAGCCAAGGGACAGGGACCTACGAGCAGTACTTC. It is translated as CASSQGTGTYEQYF.

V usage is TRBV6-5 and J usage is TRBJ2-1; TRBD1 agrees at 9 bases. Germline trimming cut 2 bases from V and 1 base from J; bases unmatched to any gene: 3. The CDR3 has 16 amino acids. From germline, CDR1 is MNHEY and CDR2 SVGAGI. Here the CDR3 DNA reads TGTGCCAGCAGTTACACAGGACAGGGGTCCTACAATGAGCAGTTCTTC. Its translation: CASSYTGQGSYNEQFF.